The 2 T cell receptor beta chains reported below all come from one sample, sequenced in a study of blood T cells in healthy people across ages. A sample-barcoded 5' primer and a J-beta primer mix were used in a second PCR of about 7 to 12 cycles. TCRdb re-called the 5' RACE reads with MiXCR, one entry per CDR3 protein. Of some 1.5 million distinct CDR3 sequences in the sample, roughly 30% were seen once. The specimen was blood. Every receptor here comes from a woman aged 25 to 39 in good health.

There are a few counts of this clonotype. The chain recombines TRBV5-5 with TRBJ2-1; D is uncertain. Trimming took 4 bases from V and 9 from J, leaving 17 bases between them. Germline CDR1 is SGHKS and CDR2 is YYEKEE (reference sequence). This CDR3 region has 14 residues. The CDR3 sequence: CASSPSGSGVEQFF. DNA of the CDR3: TGTGCCAGCAGCCCAAGTGGGTCTGGCGTTGAGCAGTTCTTC.

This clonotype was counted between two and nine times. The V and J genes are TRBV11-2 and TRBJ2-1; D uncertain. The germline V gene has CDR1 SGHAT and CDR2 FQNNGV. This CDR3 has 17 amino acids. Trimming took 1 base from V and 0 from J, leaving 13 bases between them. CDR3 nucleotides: TGTGCCAGCAGCTTAGCGGAGCAGGCTAGCTCCTACAATGAGCAGTTCTTC. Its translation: CASSLAEQASSYNEQFF.